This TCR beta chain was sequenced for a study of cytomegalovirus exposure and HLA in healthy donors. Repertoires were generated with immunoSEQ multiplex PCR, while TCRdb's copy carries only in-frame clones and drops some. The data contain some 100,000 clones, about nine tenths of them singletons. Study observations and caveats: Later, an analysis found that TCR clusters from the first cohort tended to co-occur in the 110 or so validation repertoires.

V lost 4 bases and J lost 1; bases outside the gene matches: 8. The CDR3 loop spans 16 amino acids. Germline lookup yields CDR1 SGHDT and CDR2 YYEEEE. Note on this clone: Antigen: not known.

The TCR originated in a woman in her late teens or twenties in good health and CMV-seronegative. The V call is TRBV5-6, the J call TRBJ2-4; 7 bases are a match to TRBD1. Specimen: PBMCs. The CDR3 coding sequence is TGTGCCAGCAGCGTGACAGGGAATGGGGCCAAAAACATTCAGTACTTC. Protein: CASSVTGNGAKNIQYF.